The rows below give T cell receptor beta chains drawn from one sample of a study of OX40 agonist ivuxolimab in advanced cancers. Here immunoSEQ multiplex PCR was the method, and the copy in TCRdb shows in-frame clones only, minus some. The repertoire consists of 90,000 to 95,000 clones, with 80% to 90% occurring once and the leading ten covering 1% to 1.3%. The sequenced sample was CD4+ or CD8+ T cells sorted from blood, obtained in a trial of the OX40 agonist ivuxolimab. All receptors come from an adult with an advanced solid tumor such as melanoma, head and neck, liver or kidney cancer. CDR3s include the opening cysteine and the closing phenylalanine or tryptophan. Each record gives: clone size, J gene, D gene, V gene, CDR3 protein, CDR3 DNA. The D gene is left open where the match is weak. Not all rows give a size; the values are once, few, many and, for expanded clones, a class.

abundance: .; j_gene: TRBJ2-5; d_gene: .; v_gene: TRBV11-2; CDR3aa: CASSLDAGQYF; CDR3nt: TGTGCCAGCAGCTTAGATGCTGGGCAGTACTTC
abundance: .; j_gene: TRBJ2-1; d_gene: .; v_gene: TRBV5-1; CDR3aa: CASSLTYSGPYNEQFF; CDR3nt: TGCGCCAGCAGCTTGACCTACAGCGGACCCTACAATGAGCAGTTCTTC
abundance: .; j_gene: TRBJ1-6; d_gene: TRBD1; v_gene: TRBV7-8; CDR3aa: CASSPRTGGSEVSSPLHF; CDR3nt: TGTGCCAGCAGCCCCCGGACAGGGGGCTCCGAGGTGAGTTCACCCCTCCACTTT
abundance: .; j_gene: TRBJ1-6; d_gene: TRBD1; v_gene: TRBV6-1; CDR3aa: CASSERGGTDISGSPLHF; CDR3nt: TGTGCCAGCAGTGAACGTGGGGGGACAGATATATCGGGTTCACCCCTCCACTTT
abundance: .; j_gene: TRBJ1-1; d_gene: TRBD1; v_gene: TRBV19; CDR3aa: CASSRTGENTEAFF; CDR3nt: TGTGCCAGTTCCCGGACAGGGGAGAACACTGAAGCTTTCTTT
abundance: .; j_gene: TRBJ2-1; d_gene: TRBD2; v_gene: TRBV7-2; CDR3aa: CASSSPGLAGGPSYNEQFF; CDR3nt: TGTGCCAGCAGCTCCCCGGGACTAGCGGGGGGGCCGTCCTACAATGAGCAGTTCTTC
abundance: .; j_gene: TRBJ1-5; d_gene: .; v_gene: TRBV6-1; CDR3aa: CASSREGFNQPQHF; CDR3nt: TGTGCCAGCTCCAGGGAAGGATTCAATCAGCCCCAGCATTTT
abundance: .; j_gene: TRBJ2-2; d_gene: .; v_gene: TRBV7-9; CDR3aa: CASSLDRDSGELFF; CDR3nt: TGTGCCAGCAGCTTAGACAGGGACTCCGGGGAGCTGTTTTTT
abundance: .; j_gene: TRBJ1-1; d_gene: .; v_gene: TRBV11-2; CDR3aa: CASSLVPPRRVAFF; CDR3nt: TGTGCCAGCAGCTTAGTTCCCCCTCGGCGGGTTGCTTTCTTT
abundance: few; j_gene: TRBJ1-5; d_gene: TRBD1; v_gene: TRBV19; CDR3aa: CASSVAQGGWQPQHF; CDR3nt: TGTGCCAGTAGTGTAGCGCAGGGGGGATGGCAGCCCCAGCATTTT
abundance: .; j_gene: TRBJ1-4; d_gene: .; v_gene: TRBV4-1; CDR3aa: CASSQGLSQETNEKLFF; CDR3nt: TGCGCCAGCAGCCAAGGCCTCTCGCAGGAAACTAATGAAAAACTGTTTTTT
abundance: .; j_gene: TRBJ1-6; d_gene: .; v_gene: TRBV18; CDR3aa: CASSPFREGRGSYNSPLHF; CDR3nt: TGTGCCAGCTCACCATTCAGGGAGGGAAGGGGCTCCTATAATTCACCCCTCCACTTT
abundance: .; j_gene: TRBJ1-3; d_gene: .; v_gene: TRBV5-1; CDR3aa: CASSLVAGAGNTIYF; CDR3nt: TGCGCCAGCAGCTTGGTGGCAGGGGCTGGAAACACCATATATTTT
abundance: .; j_gene: TRBJ2-3; d_gene: TRBD2; v_gene: TRBV28; CDR3aa: CASTSGGPTDTQYF; CDR3nt: TGTGCCAGCACCAGCGGGGGGCCCACAGATACGCAGTATTTT
abundance: few; j_gene: TRBJ2-1; d_gene: TRBD2; v_gene: TRBV5-6; CDR3aa: CASSLPGGRIYNEQFF; CDR3nt: TGTGCCAGCAGCTTGCCGGGGGGGCGCATCTACAATGAGCAGTTCTTC
abundance: .; j_gene: TRBJ1-2; d_gene: .; v_gene: TRBV19; CDR3aa: CASSIVRVGGYTF; CDR3nt: TGTGCCAGTAGTATAGTGAGGGTTGGAGGCTACACCTTC
abundance: .; j_gene: TRBJ1-2; d_gene: .; v_gene: TRBV5-1; CDR3aa: CASSLLGPTFGGYTF; CDR3nt: TGCGCCAGCAGCTTATTGGGGCCGACCTTCGGGGGCTACACCTTC
abundance: .; j_gene: TRBJ2-3; d_gene: TRBD2; v_gene: TRBV18; CDR3aa: CASSPSGGAVDTQYF; CDR3nt: TGTGCCAGCTCACCAAGCGGGGGGGCTGTAGATACGCAGTATTTT
abundance: .; j_gene: TRBJ2-7; d_gene: .; v_gene: TRBV21-1; CDR3aa: CASSKWDSYLEQYF; CDR3nt: TGTGCCAGCAGCAAATGGGACAGTTATCTCGAGCAGTACTTC
abundance: .; j_gene: TRBJ1-1; d_gene: .; v_gene: TRBV7-9; CDR3aa: CASSVQEFTEAFF; CDR3nt: TGTGCCAGCAGCGTACAGGAGTTCACTGAAGCTTTCTTT
abundance: .; j_gene: TRBJ2-7; d_gene: .; v_gene: TRBV5-6; CDR3aa: CASSSHTYEQYF; CDR3nt: TGTGCCAGCAGCTCGCATACCTACGAGCAGTACTTC
abundance: .; j_gene: TRBJ2-1; d_gene: .; v_gene: TRBV18; CDR3aa: CASSPPFGGGKVNEQFF; CDR3nt: TGTGCCAGCTCACCACCCTTCGGAGGGGGCAAAGTTAATGAGCAGTTCTTC
abundance: once; j_gene: TRBJ1-4; d_gene: .; v_gene: TRBV6-5; CDR3aa: CASSYSPSATGEKLFF; CDR3nt: TGTGCCAGCAGTTACTCACCAAGCGCAACGGGGGAAAAACTGTTTTTT
abundance: .; j_gene: TRBJ2-3; d_gene: TRBD2; v_gene: TRBV19; CDR3aa: CASRRAAGGFADTQYF; CDR3nt: TGTGCCAGCCGCCGTGCGGCGGGGGGGTTCGCAGATACGCAGTATTTT
abundance: once; j_gene: TRBJ1-6; d_gene: .; v_gene: TRBV9; CDR3aa: CASSSSQDLTPLHF; CDR3nt: TGTGCCAGCAGCTCTTCCCAGGATTTGACACCCCTCCACTTT
abundance: .; j_gene: TRBJ2-7; d_gene: TRBD2; v_gene: TRBV5-4; CDR3aa: CASSLTGGGAYEQYF; CDR3nt: TGTGCCAGCAGCTTGACGGGCGGGGGGGCTTACGAGCAGTACTTC
abundance: .; j_gene: TRBJ2-5; d_gene: .; v_gene: TRBV4-2; CDR3aa: CASSLNPTTGGEETQYF; CDR3nt: TGTGCCAGCAGCCTGAACCCGACGACAGGTGGAGAGGAGACCCAGTACTTC
abundance: .; j_gene: TRBJ1-1; d_gene: .; v_gene: TRBV28; CDR3aa: CASSLYRDTEAFF; CDR3nt: TGTGCCAGCAGTTTATATAGGGACACTGAAGCTTTCTTT
abundance: .; j_gene: TRBJ2-1; d_gene: .; v_gene: TRBV5-4; CDR3aa: CASSLDGGSYNEQFF; CDR3nt: TGTGCCAGCAGCTTGGACGGAGGGTCCTACAATGAGCAGTTCTTC
abundance: .; j_gene: TRBJ1-3; d_gene: .; v_gene: TRBV28; CDR3aa: CASMGTGVPGNTIYF; CDR3nt: TGTGCCAGCATGGGTACGGGTGTGCCTGGAAACACCATATATTTT
abundance: .; j_gene: TRBJ2-2; d_gene: TRBD2; v_gene: TRBV5-1; CDR3aa: CASSLGLAGNTGELFF; CDR3nt: TGCGCCAGCAGCTTGGGACTAGCGGGGAACACCGGGGAGCTGTTTTTT
abundance: .; j_gene: TRBJ2-2; d_gene: .; v_gene: TRBV5-4; CDR3aa: CASSPQGRGGELFF; CDR3nt: TGTGCCAGCAGCCCACAGGGGCGGGGCGGGGAGCTGTTTTTT
abundance: .; j_gene: TRBJ2-2; d_gene: TRBD1; v_gene: TRBV10-3; CDR3aa: CAISESGPGQGNTGELFF; CDR3nt: TGTGCCATCAGTGAGTCGGGCCCGGGACAGGGCAACACCGGGGAGCTGTTTTTT
abundance: once; j_gene: TRBJ1-2; d_gene: TRBD1; v_gene: TRBV7-9; CDR3aa: CASSLGQTNYGYTF; CDR3nt: TGTGCCAGCAGCCTGGGACAGACTAACTATGGCTACACCTTC
abundance: .; j_gene: TRBJ2-2; d_gene: TRBD2; v_gene: TRBV7-2; CDR3aa: CASSFLSGDGELFF; CDR3nt: TGTGCCAGCAGCTTCCTGAGCGGGGACGGGGAGCTGTTTTTT
abundance: .; j_gene: TRBJ2-5; d_gene: .; v_gene: TRBV19; CDR3aa: CASSIDRNSQETQYF; CDR3nt: TGTGCCAGTAGTATAGATCGGAACAGTCAAGAGACCCAGTACTTC
abundance: .; j_gene: TRBJ1-6; d_gene: .; v_gene: TRBV5-1; CDR3aa: CASSLEGVGNSPLHF; CDR3nt: TGCGCCAGCAGCCTGGAGGGTGTCGGCAATTCACCCCTCCACTTT
abundance: .; j_gene: TRBJ1-1; d_gene: .; v_gene: TRBV7-9; CDR3aa: CASSLGRGADTEAFF; CDR3nt: TGTGCCAGCAGCTTAGGCCGGGGGGCAGACACTGAAGCTTTCTTT